The rows below give T cell receptor beta chains drawn from one sample of a study of cytomegalovirus exposure and HLA in healthy donors. The data were produced by immunoSEQ multiplex PCR, yet TCRdb's version contains in-frame clones alone and is incomplete. The sample records about 140,000 clones, around 77% being singletons. The material sequenced was PBMCs. Receptors originate from a man in his late teens or twenties in good health and CMV-seronegative. Both conserved end residues are part of each CDR3. A D gene is named only where the DNA matches it firmly. The listing skips clone size in some rows; elsewhere it reads once, few, many or a size class.

>TRBJ2-3|-|-|TRBV9
CASSVAEREPSTDTQYF
TGTGCCAGCAGCGTAGCCGAAAGAGAACCTAGCACAGATACGCAGTATTTT
>TRBJ1-2|TRBD1|-|TRBV7-2
CASSPGQGSLYGYTF
TGTGCCAGCAGCCCTGGACAGGGCTCGCTTTATGGCTACACCTTC
>TRBJ1-2|-|-|TRBV27
CASSLSGGNYGYTF
TGTGCCAGCAGTTTATCCGGTGGTAACTATGGCTACACCTTC
>TRBJ1-2|-|-|TRBV30
CAWSDRGRRGYTF
TGTGCCTGGAGTGATCGGGGAAGACGTGGCTACACCTTC
>TRBJ1-2|-|-|TRBV11-2
CASSLQGIYGYTF
TGTGCCAGCAGCTTACAGGGGATCTATGGCTACACCTTC
>TRBJ1-6|TRBD1|-|TRBV5-6
CASSLQTGFSPLHF
TGTGCCAGCAGCTTACAGACAGGGTTTTCACCCCTCCACTTT
>TRBJ2-7|TRBD1|-|TRBV9
CASSVGDSLYEQYF
TGTGCCAGCAGCGTAGGGGACAGCCTCTACGAGCAGTACTTC
>TRBJ1-3|-|-|TRBV9
CASSLGQFSGNTIYF
TGTGCCAGCAGCCTCGGACAGTTCTCTGGAAACACCATATATTTT
>TRBJ2-3|TRBD2|-|TRBV7-2
CASSLELAGSTDTQYF
TGTGCCAGCAGCTTAGAACTAGCGGGAAGCACAGATACGCAGTATTTT
>TRBJ1-6|-|-|TRBV19
CASSRWDKANSPLHF
TGTGCCAGTAGTCGCTGGGACAAAGCTAATTCACCCCTCCACTTT
>TRBJ2-5|TRBD1|-|TRBV7-9
CASSHRDRQQETQYF
TGTGCCAGCAGCCACCGGGACAGGCAACAAGAGACCCAGTACTTC
>TRBJ2-7|-|-|TRBV11-2
CASSFGGTVSYEQYF
TGTGCCAGCAGCTTCGGCGGGACAGTTTCCTACGAGCAGTACTTC
>TRBJ2-7|-|-|TRBV5-4
CASSSGTQGSDEQYF
TGTGCCAGCAGCTCCGGGACCCAGGGGTCTGACGAGCAGTACTTC
>TRBJ2-5|-|-|TRBV7-7
CASSLPGQETQYF
TGTGCTAGCAGCTTACCAGGACAAGAGACCCAGTACTTC
>TRBJ2-3|TRBD2|-|TRBV5-1
CASSLGTSGGDTQYF
TGCGCCAGCAGCCTCGGGACTAGCGGGGGCGATACGCAGTATTTT
>TRBJ2-7|-|-|TRBV13
CASSLTGGNYEQYF
TGTGCCAGCAGCTTAACCGGGGGTAACTACGAGCAGTACTTC
>TRBJ1-5|-|-|TRBV19
CASSVAILNQPQHF
TGTGCCAGTAGTGTCGCTATCCTCAATCAGCCCCAGCATTTT
>TRBJ1-4|-|-|TRBV15
CATSSHRTSATNEKLFF
TGTGCCACCAGCAGTCACCGGACTTCTGCAACTAATGAAAAACTGTTTTTT
>TRBJ2-2|TRBD1|-|TRBV13
CASSPGTGNTGELFF
TGTGCCAGCAGCCCCGGGACAGGGAACACCGGGGAGCTGTTTTTT
>TRBJ2-4|TRBD1|-|TRBV29-1
CSVDATGGNIQYF
TGCAGCGTTGATGCGACAGGGGGCAACATTCAGTACTTC
>TRBJ1-1|-|-|TRBV5-1
CASSFTTNTEAFF
TGCGCCAGCAGCTTCACAACGAACACTGAAGCTTTCTTT
>TRBJ1-2|-|-|TRBV7-2
CASSSGQHGSYGYTF
TGTGCCAGCAGCTCCGGACAGCATGGTAGCTATGGCTACACCTTC
>TRBJ1-1|-|few|TRBV11-3
CASSLVSGSEAFF
TGTGCCAGCAGCTTAGTTAGCGGGAGTGAAGCTTTCTTT
>TRBJ2-1|-|-|TRBV19
CASSQVPGVMDEQFF
TGTGCCAGTAGTCAGGTGCCCGGGGTTATGGATGAGCAGTTCTTC
>TRBJ2-3|TRBD1|-|TRBV10-1
CATTTGTMSTDTQYF
TGCGCCACCACGACAGGGACGATGTCCACAGATACGCAGTATTTT
>TRBJ1-5|TRBD1|few|TRBV30
CASGQGGGLPQHF
TGTGCCTCGGGACAGGGAGGCGGATTGCCCCAGCATTTT
>TRBJ2-2|-|-|TRBV7-7
CASSFIWTANTGELFF
TGTGCTAGCAGCTTCATATGGACAGCGAACACCGGGGAGCTGTTTTTT
>TRBJ2-5|-|once|TRBV6-6
CASSSDKYQETQYF
TGTGCCAGCAGTTCAGACAAGTACCAAGAGACCCAGTACTTC
>TRBJ1-3|-|-|TRBV7-2
CASSLAGLGNTIYF
TGTGCCAGCAGCTTAGCGGGGCTTGGAAACACCATATATTTT
>TRBJ1-1|TRBD1|-|TRBV7-9
CASSGNRGAFF
TGTGCCAGCAGCGGAAACAGGGGCGCTTTCTTT
>TRBJ2-6|-|-|TRBV7-9
CASSLDWATSGANVLTF
TGTGCCAGCAGCTTAGATTGGGCGACCTCTGGGGCCAACGTCCTGACTTTC
>TRBJ2-2|TRBD1|-|TRBV5-1
CASRKSGTGVITGELFF
TGCGCCAGCAGAAAATCCGGGACAGGGGTGATCACCGGGGAGCTGTTTTTT
>TRBJ2-7|TRBD1|-|TRBV7-8
CASSLGTGSYEQYF
TGTGCCAGCAGCTTAGGGACAGGATCCTACGAGCAGTACTTC
>TRBJ1-2|TRBD1|-|TRBV29-1
CSVLRDRAGYGYTF
TGCAGCGTGCTACGGGACAGGGCCGGGTATGGCTACACCTTC
>TRBJ2-7|-|-|TRBV7-2
CASSLARGGYEQYF
TGTGCCAGCAGCTTAGCTAGAGGGGGCTACGAGCAGTACTTC
>TRBJ2-5|TRBD2|-|TRBV4-2
CASSQDWRGAGETQYF
TGTGCCAGCAGCCAAGATTGGCGGGGGGCGGGAGAGACCCAGTACTTC
>TRBJ2-7|-|few|TRBV5-1
CASSPGVVGYEQYF
TGCGCCAGCAGCCCGGGGGTAGTCGGCTACGAGCAGTACTTC
>TRBJ1-3|TRBD1|-|TRBV7-2
CASSYKQGWSGNTIYF
TGTGCCAGCAGCTACAAACAGGGGTGGTCTGGAAACACCATATATTTT
>TRBJ2-3|-|-|TRBV9
CASSDPLDGGAVDTQYF
TGTGCCAGCAGCGACCCACTGGACGGAGGAGCGGTAGATACGCAGTATTTT
>TRBJ2-7|-|-|TRBV6-1
CASSDLIQGRSYEQYF
TGTGCCAGCAGTGACCTCATACAGGGACGCTCCTACGAGCAGTACTTC
>TRBJ2-5|-|-|TRBV7-3
CASSPTGLQETQYF
TGTGCCAGCAGCCCAACAGGGTTACAAGAGACCCAGTACTTC